This is a list of T cell receptor beta chains from one sample in a study of response to subunit inactivated influenza vaccine. TCRdb passed the RT-PCR reads through MiXCR, listing each CDR3 protein once. Here the sample spans roughly 500,000 distinct CDR3 sequences, around 25% being singletons. The sequencing here drew on CD4+ T cells sorted from PBMCs, taken less than 6 days after vaccination. Receptor source: a man aged 45-65 years who received an inactivated influenza vaccine. Each CDR3 is given with its conserved first and last residue. Each record gives: J gene, V gene, D gene, clone size, CDR3 protein, CDR3 DNA. The D gene is left open where the match is weak. Size values are once, few and many counts, or a class for expanded clones, and some rows have none.

J gene: TRBJ2-2
V gene: TRBV5-1
D gene: .
clone size: .
CDR3 protein: CASSSRTANTGELFF
CDR3 DNA: TGCGCCAGCAGCTCTCGGACAGCGAACACCGGGGAGCTGTTTTTT

J gene: TRBJ2-5
V gene: TRBV7-2
D gene: .
clone size: .
CDR3 protein: CASSLLGTETQYF
CDR3 DNA: TGTGCCAGCAGCTTGTTGGGTACAGAGACCCAGTACTTC

J gene: TRBJ2-2
V gene: TRBV20-1
D gene: TRBD2
clone size: .
CDR3 protein: CSAIAGDNTGELFF
CDR3 DNA: TGCAGTGCTATAGCGGGGGACAACACCGGGGAGCTGTTTTTT

J gene: TRBJ2-3
V gene: TRBV7-9
D gene: .
clone size: .
CDR3 protein: CASSLKGSATDTQYF
CDR3 DNA: TGTGCCAGCAGCTTAAAAGGTTCTGCCACAGATACGCAGTATTTT

J gene: TRBJ2-2
V gene: TRBV3-1
D gene: .
clone size: few
CDR3 protein: CASSLEAGNTGELFF
CDR3 DNA: TGTGCCAGCAGCCTCGAGGCCGGAAACACCGGGGAGCTGTTTTTT

J gene: TRBJ2-7
V gene: TRBV25-1
D gene: TRBD1
clone size: few
CDR3 protein: CASTGGYEQYF
CDR3 DNA: TGTGCCAGCACAGGGGGTTACGAGCAGTACTTC

J gene: TRBJ2-2
V gene: TRBV7-3
D gene: .
clone size: .
CDR3 protein: CASSPYASGTVNTGELFF
CDR3 DNA: TGTGCCAGCAGCCCCTATGCGTCCGGGACTGTGAACACCGGGGAGCTGTTTTTT

J gene: TRBJ1-1
V gene: TRBV5-1
D gene: .
clone size: few
CDR3 protein: CASSLDFGAEAFF
CDR3 DNA: TGCGCCAGCAGCTTGGATTTTGGGGCTGAAGCTTTCTTT

J gene: TRBJ2-5
V gene: TRBV20-1
D gene: .
clone size: .
CDR3 protein: CSASWQAQETQYF
CDR3 DNA: TGCAGTGCTAGTTGGCAGGCCCAAGAGACCCAGTACTTC

J gene: TRBJ2-7
V gene: TRBV29-1
D gene: TRBD2
clone size: .
CDR3 protein: CSVLSGSYEQYF
CDR3 DNA: TGCAGCGTTCTAAGCGGGAGTTACGAGCAGTACTTC

J gene: TRBJ2-6
V gene: TRBV28
D gene: .
clone size: .
CDR3 protein: CASTAGFGANVLTF
CDR3 DNA: TGTGCCAGCACCGCAGGGTTTGGGGCCAACGTCCTGACTTTC

J gene: TRBJ2-1
V gene: TRBV15
D gene: TRBD2
clone size: .
CDR3 protein: CATSRDGGLENEQFF
CDR3 DNA: TGTGCCACCAGCAGAGATGGGGGACTAGAGAATGAGCAGTTCTTC

J gene: TRBJ2-7
V gene: TRBV4-2
D gene: .
clone size: many
CDR3 protein: CASSRLTSRPLEQYF
CDR3 DNA: TGTGCCAGCAGCCGCCTTACTAGCCGTCCCCTCGAGCAGTACTTC

J gene: TRBJ1-1
V gene: TRBV4-2
D gene: .
clone size: many
CDR3 protein: CASSQDGTANTEAFF
CDR3 DNA: TGTGCCAGCAGCCAAGATGGGACGGCAAACACTGAAGCTTTCTTT

J gene: TRBJ2-7
V gene: TRBV6-1
D gene: .
clone size: .
CDR3 protein: CASRHSYEQYF
CDR3 DNA: TGTGCCAGCAGGCACTCCTACGAGCAGTACTTC

J gene: TRBJ2-5
V gene: TRBV6-1
D gene: .
clone size: .
CDR3 protein: CASRRTYQETQYF
CDR3 DNA: TGTGCCAGCAGACGGACTTACCAAGAGACCCAGTACTTC

J gene: TRBJ2-7
V gene: TRBV2
D gene: .
clone size: few
CDR3 protein: CASKREEQGDF
CDR3 DNA: TGTGCCAGCAAAAGGGAGGAGCAAGGGGACTTC

J gene: TRBJ2-7
V gene: TRBV20-1
D gene: TRBD1
clone size: .
CDR3 protein: CSARDPRGQRSSYEQYF
CDR3 DNA: TGCAGTGCTAGAGACCCCAGGGGACAGAGGAGCTCCTACGAGCAGTACTTC